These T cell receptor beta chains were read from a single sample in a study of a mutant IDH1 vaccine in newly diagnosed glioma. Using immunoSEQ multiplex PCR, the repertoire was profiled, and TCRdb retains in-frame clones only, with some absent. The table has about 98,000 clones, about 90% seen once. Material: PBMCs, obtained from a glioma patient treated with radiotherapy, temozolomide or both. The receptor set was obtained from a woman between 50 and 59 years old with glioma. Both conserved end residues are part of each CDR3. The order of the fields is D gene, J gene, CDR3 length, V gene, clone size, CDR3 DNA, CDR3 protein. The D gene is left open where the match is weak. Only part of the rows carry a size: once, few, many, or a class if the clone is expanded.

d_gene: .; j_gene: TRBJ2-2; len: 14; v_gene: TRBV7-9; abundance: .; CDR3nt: TGTGCCAGCAGGGGGACGGCCAACACCGGGGAGCTGTTTTTT; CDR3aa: CASRGTANTGELFF
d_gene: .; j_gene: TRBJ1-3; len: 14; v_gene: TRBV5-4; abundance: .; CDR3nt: TGTGCCAGCAGCTTGACTGGCTCTGGAAACACCATATATTTT; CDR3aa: CASSLTGSGNTIYF
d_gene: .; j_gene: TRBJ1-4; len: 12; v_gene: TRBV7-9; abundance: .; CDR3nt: TGTGCCAGCAGCTACGGCAATGAAAAACTGTTTTTT; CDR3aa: CASSYGNEKLFF
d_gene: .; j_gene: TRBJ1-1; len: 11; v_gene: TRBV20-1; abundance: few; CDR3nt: TGCAGTGCTAGTACGAGCACTGAAGCTTTCTTT; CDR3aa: CSASTSTEAFF
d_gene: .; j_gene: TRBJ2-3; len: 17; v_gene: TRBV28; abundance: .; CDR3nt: TGTGCCAGCAGTTCTCCCGGTTCTGGCCCTGGAGGGGATACGCAGTATTTT; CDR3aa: CASSSPGSGPGGDTQYF
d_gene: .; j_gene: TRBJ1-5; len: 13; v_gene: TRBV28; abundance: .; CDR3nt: TGTGCCAGCAGTTGGGTTAGCAATCAGCCCCAGCATTTT; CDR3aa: CASSWVSNQPQHF
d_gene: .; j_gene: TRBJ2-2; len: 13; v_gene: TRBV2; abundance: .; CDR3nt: TGTGCCAGCAGCGCCGACAGTCGCGGGGAGCTGTTTTTT; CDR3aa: CASSADSRGELFF
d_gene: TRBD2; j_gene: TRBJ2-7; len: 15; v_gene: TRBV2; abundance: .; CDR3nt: TGTGCCAGCACCCAGGGACTAGCGGGGAGCGACGAGCAGTACTTC; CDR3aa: CASTQGLAGSDEQYF
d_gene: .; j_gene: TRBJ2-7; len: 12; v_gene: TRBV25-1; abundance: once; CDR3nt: TGTGCCAGCAGCGCCCGGCTAGGCGAGCAGTACTTC; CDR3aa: CASSARLGEQYF
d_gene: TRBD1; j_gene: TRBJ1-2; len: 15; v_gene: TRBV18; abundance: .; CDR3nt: TGTGCCAGCTCAGCAAGTTCCGGGACAGGGAATGGCTACACCTTC; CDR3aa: CASSASSGTGNGYTF
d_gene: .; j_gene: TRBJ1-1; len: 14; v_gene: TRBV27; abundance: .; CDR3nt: TGTGCCAGCAGTTTAATCGGGACACGAACTGAAGCTTTCTTT; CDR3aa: CASSLIGTRTEAFF
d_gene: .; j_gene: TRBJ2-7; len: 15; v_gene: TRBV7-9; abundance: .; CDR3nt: TGTGCCAGCAGCTTAGTAGGGACGGGGAGGTACGAGCAGTACTTC; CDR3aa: CASSLVGTGRYEQYF
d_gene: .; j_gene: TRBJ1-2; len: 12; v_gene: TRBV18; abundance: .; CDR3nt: TGTGCCGGCTCACCACAAAGGAGTGGCTACACCTTC; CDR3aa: CAGSPQRSGYTF
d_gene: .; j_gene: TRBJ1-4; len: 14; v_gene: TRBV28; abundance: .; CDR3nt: TGTGCCAGCAGTTTGCCAGGGGATGGTGAAAAACTGTTTTTT; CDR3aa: CASSLPGDGEKLFF
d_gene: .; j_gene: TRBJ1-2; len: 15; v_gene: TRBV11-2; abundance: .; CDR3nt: TGTGCCAGCAGCTTAGAAATATCAGGGGTAAATGGCTACACCTTC; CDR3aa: CASSLEISGVNGYTF
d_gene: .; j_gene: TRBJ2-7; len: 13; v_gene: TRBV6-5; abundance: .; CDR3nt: TGTGCCAGCAGCGAGACAGGCCTCTACGAGCAGTACTTC; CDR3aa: CASSETGLYEQYF
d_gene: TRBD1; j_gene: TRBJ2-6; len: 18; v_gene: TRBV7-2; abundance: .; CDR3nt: TGTGCCAGCAGCCAACTCGGGACAGCGAACGCTGGGGCCAACGTCCTGACTTTC; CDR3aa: CASSQLGTANAGANVLTF
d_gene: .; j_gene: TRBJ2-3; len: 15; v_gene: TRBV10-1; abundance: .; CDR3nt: TGCGCCAGCAGTATTGACAGCCCTAGCACAGATACGCAGTATTTT; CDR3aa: CASSIDSPSTDTQYF
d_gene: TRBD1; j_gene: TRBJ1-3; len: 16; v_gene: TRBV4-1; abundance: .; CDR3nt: TGCGCCAGCAGCCAGGGACAGGCTAGCTCTGGAAACACCATATATTTT; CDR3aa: CASSQGQASSGNTIYF
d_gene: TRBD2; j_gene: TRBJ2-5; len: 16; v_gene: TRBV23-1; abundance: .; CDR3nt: TGCGCCAGCAGCCACGGGACTAGCGGGAGCCAAGAGACCCAGTACTTC; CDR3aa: CASSHGTSGSQETQYF
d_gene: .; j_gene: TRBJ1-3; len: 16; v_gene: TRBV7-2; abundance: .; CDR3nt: TGTGCCAGCAGCTCCACGACAGCGAGCTCTGGAAACACCATATATTTT; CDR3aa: CASSSTTASSGNTIYF
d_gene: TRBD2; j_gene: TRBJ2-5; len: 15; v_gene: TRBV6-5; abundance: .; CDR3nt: TGTGCCAGCAGTCCCTCGGCGGGAGGGCCGAGGGAGCAGTACTTC; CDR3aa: CASSPSAGGPREQYF
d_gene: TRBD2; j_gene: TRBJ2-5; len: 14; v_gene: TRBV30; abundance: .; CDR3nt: TGTGCCTGGAGTACCGGACTAGCAGGGGAGACCCAGTACTTC; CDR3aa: CAWSTGLAGETQYF
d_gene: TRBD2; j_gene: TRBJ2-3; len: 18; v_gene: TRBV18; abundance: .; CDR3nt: TGTGCCAGCTCACAACGACAGCCAGCGGGACCCGACACAGATACGCAGTATTTT; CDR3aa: CASSQRQPAGPDTDTQYF
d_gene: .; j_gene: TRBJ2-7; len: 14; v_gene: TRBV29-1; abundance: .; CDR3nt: TGCAGCGTTGAGCTTGCCACTAGCTCCTACGAGCAGTACTTC; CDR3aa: CSVELATSSYEQYF
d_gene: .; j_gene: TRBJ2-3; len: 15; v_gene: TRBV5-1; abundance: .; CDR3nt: TGCGCCAGCAGCCAACCACTAGCTAGCACAGATACGCAGTATTTT; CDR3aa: CASSQPLASTDTQYF
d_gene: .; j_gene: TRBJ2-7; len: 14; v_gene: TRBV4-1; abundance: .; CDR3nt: TGCGCCAGCAGCCAACTGCGGGAAACCTACGAGCAGTACTTC; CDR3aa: CASSQLRETYEQYF
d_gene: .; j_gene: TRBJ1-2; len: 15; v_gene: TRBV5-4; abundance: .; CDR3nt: TGTGCCAGCAGCGTAGGAATGGGCAGGGGATATGGCTACACCTTC; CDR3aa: CASSVGMGRGYGYTF
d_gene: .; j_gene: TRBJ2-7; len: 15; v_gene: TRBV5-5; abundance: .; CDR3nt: TGTGCCAGCAGCCCGGGTCCTTTCCCAGGCTACGAGCAGTACTTC; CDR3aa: CASSPGPFPGYEQYF
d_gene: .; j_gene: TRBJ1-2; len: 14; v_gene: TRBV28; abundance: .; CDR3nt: TGTGCCAGCAGGAGGGACATTTCAAACTATGGCTACACCTTC; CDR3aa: CASRRDISNYGYTF
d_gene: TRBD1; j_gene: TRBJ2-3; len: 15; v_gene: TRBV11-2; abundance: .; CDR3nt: TGTGCCAGCAGCTTTCTCTCCGGACAGGGTGATACGCAGTATTTT; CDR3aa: CASSFLSGQGDTQYF
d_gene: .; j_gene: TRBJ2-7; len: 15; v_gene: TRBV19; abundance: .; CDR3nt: TGTGCCAGTAGCCTCCGACGCGGGACGACCTACGAGCAGTACTTC; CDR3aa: CASSLRRGTTYEQYF
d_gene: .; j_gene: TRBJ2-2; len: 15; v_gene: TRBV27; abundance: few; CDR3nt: TGTGCCAGCAGTCCCCCGGACCAGAACACCGGGGAGCTGTTTTTT; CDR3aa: CASSPPDQNTGELFF
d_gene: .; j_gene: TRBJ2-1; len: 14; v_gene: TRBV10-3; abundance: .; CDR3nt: TGTGCCATTTCTCGCTCTGTTGCAGACAATGAGCAGTTCTTC; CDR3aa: CAISRSVADNEQFF
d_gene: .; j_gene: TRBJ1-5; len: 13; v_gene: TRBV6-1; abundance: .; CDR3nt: TGTGCCACGAATCAGGGGAATCGTCAGCCCCAGCATTTT; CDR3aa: CATNQGNRQPQHF
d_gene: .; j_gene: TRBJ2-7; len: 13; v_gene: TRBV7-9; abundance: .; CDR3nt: TGTGCCAGCAGTCCCCAGGCCCCCTACGAGCAGTACTTC; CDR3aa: CASSPQAPYEQYF
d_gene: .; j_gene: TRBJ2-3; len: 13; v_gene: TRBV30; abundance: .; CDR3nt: TGTGCCTGGAGTATTCCTAACGCAGATACGCAGTATTTT; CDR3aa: CAWSIPNADTQYF
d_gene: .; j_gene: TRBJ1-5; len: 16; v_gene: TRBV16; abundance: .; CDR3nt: TGTGCCAGCAGCCAATCAGCCGGGCTCGGCAATCAGCCCCAGCATTTT; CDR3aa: CASSQSAGLGNQPQHF
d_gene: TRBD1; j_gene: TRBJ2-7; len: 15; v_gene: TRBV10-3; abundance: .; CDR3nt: TGTGCCATCAGTGGGGACAGGGGGAAAAGCTACGAGCAGTACTTC; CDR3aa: CAISGDRGKSYEQYF
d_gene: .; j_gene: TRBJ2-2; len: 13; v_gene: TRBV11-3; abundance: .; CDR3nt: TGTGCCAGCAGCTCAAGGCGGGGAAGGGAGCTGTTTTTT; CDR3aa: CASSSRRGRELFF
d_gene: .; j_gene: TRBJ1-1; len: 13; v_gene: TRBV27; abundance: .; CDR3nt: TGTGCCAGCAGTCTCCGCCTTGGCTCTGAAGCTTTCTTT; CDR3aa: CASSLRLGSEAFF
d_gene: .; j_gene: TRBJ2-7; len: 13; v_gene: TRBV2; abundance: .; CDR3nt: TGTGCCAGCAGACCTACAGTAGCCTACGAGCAGTACTTC; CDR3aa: CASRPTVAYEQYF